This is a list of T cell receptor beta chains from one sample in a study of shared clonotypes between healthy human individuals. Repertoires were generated with immunoSEQ multiplex PCR, while TCRdb's copy carries only in-frame clones and drops some. The sample holds hundreds of thousands of clones, roughly 96% seen once. Sequences were obtained from naive CD8+ T cells sorted from blood. Receptors originate from a woman aged 30 to 39 in good health. Both conserved end residues are part of each CDR3. A D gene is named only where the DNA matches it firmly. The size entry is marked missing in some rows and otherwise reads once, few, many or a size class.

clone size: NA
J gene: TRBJ2-5
V gene: TRBV13
D gene: TRBD1
CDR3 protein: CASSIAGTGGRETQYF
CDR3 DNA: TGTGCCAGCAGCATTGCCGGGACAGGGGGTCGTGAGACCCAGTACTTC

clone size: NA
J gene: TRBJ2-7
V gene: TRBV27
D gene: NA
CDR3 protein: CASRGNPYEQYF
CDR3 DNA: TGTGCCAGCAGGGGAAATCCCTACGAGCAGTACTTC

clone size: once
J gene: TRBJ1-5
V gene: TRBV27
D gene: NA
CDR3 protein: CASHPLGSNQPQHF
CDR3 DNA: TGTGCCAGCCACCCCCTGGGTAGCAATCAGCCCCAGCATTTT

clone size: once
J gene: TRBJ2-7
V gene: TRBV5-1
D gene: TRBD1
CDR3 protein: CASSVGQTTYEQYF
CDR3 DNA: TGCGCCAGCAGCGTGGGACAGACCACCTACGAGCAGTACTTC

clone size: NA
J gene: TRBJ2-7
V gene: TRBV28
D gene: TRBD2
CDR3 protein: CASSLLAGLEQYF
CDR3 DNA: TGTGCCAGCAGTTTACTAGCGGGTCTCGAGCAGTACTTC

clone size: NA
J gene: TRBJ2-1
V gene: TRBV2
D gene: TRBD1
CDR3 protein: CASTKDRDSYNEQFF
CDR3 DNA: TGTGCCAGCACCAAAGACAGGGACTCCTACAATGAGCAGTTCTTC

clone size: NA
J gene: TRBJ2-1
V gene: TRBV11-2
D gene: NA
CDR3 protein: CASSVADNEQFF
CDR3 DNA: TGTGCCAGCAGCGTAGCTGACAATGAGCAGTTCTTC

clone size: NA
J gene: TRBJ1-1
V gene: TRBV14
D gene: TRBD1
CDR3 protein: CASSRMGTGSLNTEAFF
CDR3 DNA: TGTGCCAGCAGCCGCATGGGGACAGGGTCCCTGAACACTGAAGCTTTCTTT

clone size: NA
J gene: TRBJ2-2
V gene: TRBV7-2
D gene: NA
CDR3 protein: CASSLGLAGELFF
CDR3 DNA: TGTGCCAGCAGCTTGGGGCTGGCCGGGGAGCTGTTTTTT

clone size: NA
J gene: TRBJ1-1
V gene: TRBV19
D gene: NA
CDR3 protein: CASSIIGTEAFF
CDR3 DNA: TGTGCCAGTAGTATCATCGGCACTGAAGCTTTCTTT

clone size: NA
J gene: TRBJ2-7
V gene: TRBV29-1
D gene: NA
CDR3 protein: CSVGGGHVSEGQYF
CDR3 DNA: TGCAGCGTTGGCGGGGGACACGTGTCCGAGGGGCAGTACTTC

clone size: NA
J gene: TRBJ2-3
V gene: TRBV27
D gene: NA
CDR3 protein: CASSEGADTQYF
CDR3 DNA: TGTGCCAGCTCCGAAGGGGCAGATACGCAGTATTTT

clone size: NA
J gene: TRBJ2-1
V gene: TRBV7-2
D gene: NA
CDR3 protein: CASSSRLVPNEQFF
CDR3 DNA: TGTGCCAGCAGCTCGCGACTCGTCCCCAATGAGCAGTTCTTC

clone size: NA
J gene: TRBJ1-1
V gene: TRBV9
D gene: TRBD1
CDR3 protein: CASSNLQQGANTEAFF
CDR3 DNA: TGTGCCAGCAGCAACCTCCAACAGGGGGCTAACACTGAAGCTTTCTTT

clone size: NA
J gene: TRBJ2-7
V gene: TRBV9
D gene: NA
CDR3 protein: CASSVGSSGLDEQYF
CDR3 DNA: TGTGCCAGCAGCGTGGGATCCTCGGGGCTCGACGAGCAGTACTTC

clone size: NA
J gene: TRBJ2-7
V gene: TRBV19
D gene: TRBD1
CDR3 protein: CASSPGQGGYEQYF
CDR3 DNA: TGTGCCAGTAGTCCGGGACAGGGAGGCTACGAGCAGTACTTC

clone size: NA
J gene: TRBJ2-1
V gene: TRBV28
D gene: NA
CDR3 protein: CASSYGRWGNEQFF
CDR3 DNA: TGTGCCAGCAGCTATGGCCGGTGGGGGAATGAGCAGTTCTTC

clone size: few
J gene: TRBJ1-1
V gene: TRBV19
D gene: TRBD1
CDR3 protein: CASSLGQGFAEAFF
CDR3 DNA: TGTGCCAGTAGTTTGGGACAGGGGTTTGCTGAAGCTTTCTTT

clone size: NA
J gene: TRBJ2-7
V gene: TRBV5-6
D gene: TRBD1
CDR3 protein: CASSEGQGIHEQYF
CDR3 DNA: TGTGCCAGCAGCGAAGGACAGGGAATCCACGAGCAGTACTTC

clone size: once
J gene: TRBJ2-1
V gene: TRBV2
D gene: NA
CDR3 protein: CASSATASNEQFF
CDR3 DNA: TGTGCCAGCAGCGCGACAGCCTCCAATGAGCAGTTCTTC

clone size: once
J gene: TRBJ2-1
V gene: TRBV27
D gene: TRBD2
CDR3 protein: CASSLWEGDEQFF
CDR3 DNA: TGTGCCAGCAGTTTATGGGAGGGCGATGAGCAGTTCTTC

clone size: once
J gene: TRBJ2-2
V gene: TRBV2
D gene: NA
CDR3 protein: CASSPGGSPNTGELFF
CDR3 DNA: TGTGCCAGCAGTCCGGGCGGAAGTCCGAACACCGGGGAGCTGTTTTTT

clone size: once
J gene: TRBJ2-1
V gene: TRBV28
D gene: TRBD2
CDR3 protein: CASSPGGLAGSRSYNEQFF
CDR3 DNA: TGTGCCAGCAGTCCCGGGGGACTAGCGGGAAGTCGCTCCTACAATGAGCAGTTCTTC

clone size: NA
J gene: TRBJ2-5
V gene: TRBV15
D gene: TRBD1
CDR3 protein: CATSRTGTGKETQYF
CDR3 DNA: TGTGCCACCAGCAGAACCGGGACAGGTAAAGAGACCCAGTACTTC

clone size: once
J gene: TRBJ2-3
V gene: TRBV29-1
D gene: TRBD1
CDR3 protein: CSVPPDRGTDTQYF
CDR3 DNA: TGCAGCGTCCCGCCCGACAGGGGAACAGATACGCAGTATTTT

clone size: once
J gene: TRBJ1-2
V gene: TRBV7-9
D gene: NA
CDR3 protein: CASSFSEGDSHHGYTF
CDR3 DNA: TGTGCCAGCAGTTTTTCAGAGGGAGACAGTCACCACGGCTACACCTTC